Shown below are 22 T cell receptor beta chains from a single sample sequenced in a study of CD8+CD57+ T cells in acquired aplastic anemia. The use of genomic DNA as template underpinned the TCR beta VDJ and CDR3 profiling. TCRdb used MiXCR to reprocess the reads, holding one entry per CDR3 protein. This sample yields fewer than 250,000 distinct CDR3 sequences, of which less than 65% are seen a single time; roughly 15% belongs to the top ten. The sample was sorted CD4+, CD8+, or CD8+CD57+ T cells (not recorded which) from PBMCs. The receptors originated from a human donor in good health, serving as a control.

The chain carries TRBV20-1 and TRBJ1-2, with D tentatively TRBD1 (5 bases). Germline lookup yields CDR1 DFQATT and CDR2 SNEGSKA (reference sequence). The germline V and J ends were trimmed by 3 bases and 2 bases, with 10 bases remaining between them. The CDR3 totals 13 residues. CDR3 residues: CSARARDNYGYTF. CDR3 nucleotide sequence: TGCAGTGCTAGGGCCAGGGACAACTATGGCTACACCTTC.

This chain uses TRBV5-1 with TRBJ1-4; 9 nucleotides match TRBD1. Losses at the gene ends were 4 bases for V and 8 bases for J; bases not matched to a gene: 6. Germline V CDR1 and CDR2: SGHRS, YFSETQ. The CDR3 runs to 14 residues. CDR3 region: CASSTGQGAEKLFF. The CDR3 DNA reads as TGCGCCAGCAGCACGGGACAGGGAGCGGAAAAACTGTTTTTT. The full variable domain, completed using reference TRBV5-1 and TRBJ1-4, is KAGVTQTPRYLIKTRGQQVTLSCSPISGHRSVSWYQQTPGQGLQFLFEYFSETQRNKGNFPGRFSGRQFSNSRSEMNVSTLELGDSALYLCASSTGQGAEKLFFGSGTQLSVL.

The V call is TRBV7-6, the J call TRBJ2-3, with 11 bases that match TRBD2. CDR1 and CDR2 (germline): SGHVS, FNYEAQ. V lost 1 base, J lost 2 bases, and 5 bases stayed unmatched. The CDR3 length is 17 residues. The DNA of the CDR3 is TGTGCCAGCAGCTTAGGCTCTAGCGGGGGGTTCACAGATACGCAGTATTTT. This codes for CASSLGSSGGFTDTQYF.

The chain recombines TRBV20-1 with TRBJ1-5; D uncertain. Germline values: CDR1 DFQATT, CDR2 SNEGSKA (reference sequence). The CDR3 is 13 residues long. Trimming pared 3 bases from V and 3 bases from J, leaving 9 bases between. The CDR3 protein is CSARDGFNQPQHF. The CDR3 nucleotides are TGCAGTGCTAGGGACGGATTCAATCAGCCCCAGCATTTT.

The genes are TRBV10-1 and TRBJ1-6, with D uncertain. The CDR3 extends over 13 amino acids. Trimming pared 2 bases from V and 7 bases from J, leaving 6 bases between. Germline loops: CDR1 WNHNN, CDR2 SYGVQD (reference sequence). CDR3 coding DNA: TGCGCCAGCAGTGAGCTGCGGAATTCACCCCTCCACTTT. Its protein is CASSELRNSPLHF.

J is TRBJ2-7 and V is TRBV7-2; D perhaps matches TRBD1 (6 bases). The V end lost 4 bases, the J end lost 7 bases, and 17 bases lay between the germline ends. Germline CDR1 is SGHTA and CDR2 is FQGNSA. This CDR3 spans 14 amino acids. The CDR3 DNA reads TGTGCCAGCAGCTGGACAGAGAACACCGGGGAGCAGTACTTC. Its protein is CASSWTENTGEQYF.

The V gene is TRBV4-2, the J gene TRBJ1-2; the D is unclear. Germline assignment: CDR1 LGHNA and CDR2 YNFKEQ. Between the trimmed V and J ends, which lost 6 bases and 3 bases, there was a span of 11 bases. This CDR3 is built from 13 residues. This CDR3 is CASRGGRDYGYTF. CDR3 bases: TGTGCCAGCAGGGGAGGGAGGGACTATGGCTACACCTTC.

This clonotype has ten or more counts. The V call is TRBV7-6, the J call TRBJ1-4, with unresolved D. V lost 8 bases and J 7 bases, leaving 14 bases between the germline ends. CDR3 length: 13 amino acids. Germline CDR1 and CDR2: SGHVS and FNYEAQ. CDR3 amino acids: CASRPGGREKLFF. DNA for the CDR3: TGTGCCAGCCGGCCAGGCGGTCGTGAAAAACTGTTTTTT. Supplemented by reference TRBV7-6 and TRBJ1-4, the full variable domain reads GAGVSQSPRYKVTKRGQDVALRCDPISGHVSLYWYRQALGQGPEFLTYFNYEAQQDKSGLPNDRFSAERPEGSISTLTIQRTEQRDSAMYRCASRPGGREKLFFGSGTQLSVL.

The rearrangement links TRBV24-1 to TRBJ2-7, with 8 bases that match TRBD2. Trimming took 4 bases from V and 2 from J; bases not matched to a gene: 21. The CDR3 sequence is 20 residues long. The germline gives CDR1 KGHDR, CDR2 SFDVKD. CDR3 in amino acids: CATSDPPGGVCGILAYEQYF. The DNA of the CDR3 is TGTGCCACCAGTGACCCTCCGGGAGGGGTTTGTGGCATCTTGGCCTACGAGCAGTACTTC.

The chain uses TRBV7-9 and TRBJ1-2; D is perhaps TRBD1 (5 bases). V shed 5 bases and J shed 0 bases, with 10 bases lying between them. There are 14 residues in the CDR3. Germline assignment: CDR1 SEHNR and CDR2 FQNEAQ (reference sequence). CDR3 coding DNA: TGTGCCAGCAGCGCTGGGACGCCTAACTATGGCTACACCTTC. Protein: CASSAGTPNYGYTF. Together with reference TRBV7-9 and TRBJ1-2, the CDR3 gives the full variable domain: DTGVSQNPRHKITKRGQNVTFRCDPISEHNRLYWYRQTLGQGPEFLTYFQNEAQLEKSRLLSDRFSAERPKGSFSTLEIQRTEQGDSAMYLCASSAGTPNYGYTFGSGTRLTVV.

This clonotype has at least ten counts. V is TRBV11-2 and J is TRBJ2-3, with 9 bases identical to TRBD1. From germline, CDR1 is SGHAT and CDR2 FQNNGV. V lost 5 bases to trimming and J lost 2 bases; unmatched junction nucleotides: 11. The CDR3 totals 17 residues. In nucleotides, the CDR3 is TGTGCCAGCAGCCCGGGACAGGGATCACTTTCCACAGATACGCAGTATTTT. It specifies CASSPGQGSLSTDTQYF.

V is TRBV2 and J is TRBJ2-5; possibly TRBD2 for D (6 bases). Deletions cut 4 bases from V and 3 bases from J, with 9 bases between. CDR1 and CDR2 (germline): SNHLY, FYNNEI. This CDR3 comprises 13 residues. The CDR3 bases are TGTGCCAGCAGTGGGCGGACTAAAGAGACCCAGTACTTC. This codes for CASSGRTKETQYF.

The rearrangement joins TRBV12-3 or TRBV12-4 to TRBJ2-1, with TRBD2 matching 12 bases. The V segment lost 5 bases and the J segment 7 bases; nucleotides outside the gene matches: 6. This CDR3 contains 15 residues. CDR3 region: CASSASGGARNEQFF. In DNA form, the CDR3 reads TGTGCCAGCAGTGCTAGCGGGGGGGCCCGTAATGAGCAGTTCTTC.

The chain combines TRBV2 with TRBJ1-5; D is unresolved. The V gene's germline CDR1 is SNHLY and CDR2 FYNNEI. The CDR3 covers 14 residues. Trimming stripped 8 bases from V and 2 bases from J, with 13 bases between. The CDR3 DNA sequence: TGTGCCAGCGGGGTGGAGACCGGCAATCAGCCCCAGCATTTT. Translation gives CASGVETGNQPQHF.

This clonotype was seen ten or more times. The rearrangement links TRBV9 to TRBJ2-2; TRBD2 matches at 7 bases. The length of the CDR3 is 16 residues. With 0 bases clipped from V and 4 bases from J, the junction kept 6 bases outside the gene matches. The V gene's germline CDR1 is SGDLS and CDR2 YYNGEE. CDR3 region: CASSVGSSGGTGELFF. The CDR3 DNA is TGTGCCAGCAGCGTAGGGTCTAGCGGAGGCACCGGGGAGCTGTTTTTT.

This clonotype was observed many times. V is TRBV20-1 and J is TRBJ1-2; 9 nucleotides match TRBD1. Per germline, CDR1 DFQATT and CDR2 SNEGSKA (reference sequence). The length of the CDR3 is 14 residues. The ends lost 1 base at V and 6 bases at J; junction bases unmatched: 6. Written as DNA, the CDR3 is TGCAGTGCTAGAGTCCCGGACAGGGGAAATGGCTACACCTTC. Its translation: CSARVPDRGNGYTF.

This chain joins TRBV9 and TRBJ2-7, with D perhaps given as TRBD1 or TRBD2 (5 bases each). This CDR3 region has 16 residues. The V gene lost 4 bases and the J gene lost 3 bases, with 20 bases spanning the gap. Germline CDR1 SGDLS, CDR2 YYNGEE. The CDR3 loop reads CASSTSPGTASYEQYF. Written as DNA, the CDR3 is TGTGCCAGCAGCACCAGTCCCGGGACGGCGAGCTACGAGCAGTACTTC.

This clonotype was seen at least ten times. CDR3 amino acids: CASSQTGPLYGYTF. CDR3 in DNA: TGTGCCAGCAGCCAGACAGGGCCCCTCTATGGCTACACCTTC. The V call is TRBV7-2, the J call TRBJ1-2, with 7 bases aligning to TRBD1. Germline-derived CDR1 and CDR2 are SGHTA and FQGNSA. The CDR3 contains 14 residues. Trimming cost V 5 bases and J 4 bases; bases outside gene matches: 7.

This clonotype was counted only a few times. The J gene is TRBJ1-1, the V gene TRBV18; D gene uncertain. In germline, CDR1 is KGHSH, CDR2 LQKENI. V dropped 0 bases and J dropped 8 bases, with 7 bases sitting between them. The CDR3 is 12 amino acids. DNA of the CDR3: TGTGCCAGCTCACCACCGGCATCAGAAGCTTTCTTT. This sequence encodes CASSPPASEAFF.

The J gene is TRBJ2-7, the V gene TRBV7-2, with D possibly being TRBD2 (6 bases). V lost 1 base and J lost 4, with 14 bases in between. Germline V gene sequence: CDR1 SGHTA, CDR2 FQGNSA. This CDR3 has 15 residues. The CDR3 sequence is CASSLGAGPQYEQYF. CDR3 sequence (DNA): TGTGCCAGCAGCTTAGGGGCGGGACCGCAATACGAGCAGTACTTC.

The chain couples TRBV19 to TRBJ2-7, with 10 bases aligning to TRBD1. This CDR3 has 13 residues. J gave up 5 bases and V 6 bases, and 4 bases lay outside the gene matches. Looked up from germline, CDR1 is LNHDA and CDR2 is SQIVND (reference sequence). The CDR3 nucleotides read TGTGCCAGTAGGACAGGGGGCACAAACGAGCAGTACTTC. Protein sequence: CASRTGGTNEQYF.

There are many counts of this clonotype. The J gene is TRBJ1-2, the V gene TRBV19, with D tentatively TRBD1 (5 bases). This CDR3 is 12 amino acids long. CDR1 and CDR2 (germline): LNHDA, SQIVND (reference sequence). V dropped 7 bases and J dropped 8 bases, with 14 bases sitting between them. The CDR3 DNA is TGTGCCAGTACCAAGAACTGGGACGGCTACACCTTC. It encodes CASTKNWDGYTF.